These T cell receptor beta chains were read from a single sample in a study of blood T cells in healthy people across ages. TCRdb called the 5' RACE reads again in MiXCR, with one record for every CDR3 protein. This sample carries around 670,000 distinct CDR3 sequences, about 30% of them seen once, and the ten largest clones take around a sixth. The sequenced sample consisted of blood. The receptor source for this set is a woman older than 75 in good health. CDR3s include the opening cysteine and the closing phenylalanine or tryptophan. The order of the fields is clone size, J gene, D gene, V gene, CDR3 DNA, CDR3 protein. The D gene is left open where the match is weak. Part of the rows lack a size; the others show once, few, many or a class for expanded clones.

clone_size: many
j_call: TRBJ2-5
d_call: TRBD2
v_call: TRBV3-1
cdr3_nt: TGTGCCAGCAGCCCCGGACTAGTAAGGGAGACCCAGTACTTC
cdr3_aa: CASSPGLVRETQYF

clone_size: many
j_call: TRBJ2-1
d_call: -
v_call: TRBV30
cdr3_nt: TGTGCCTGGAGTCCTCAAGGAGGAGAGCAGTTCTTC
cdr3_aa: CAWSPQGGEQFF

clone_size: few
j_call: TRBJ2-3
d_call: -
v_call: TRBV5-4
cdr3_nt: TGTGCCAGCAGCTTAGGGGACGGACGCACAGATACGCAGTATTTT
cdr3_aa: CASSLGDGRTDTQYF

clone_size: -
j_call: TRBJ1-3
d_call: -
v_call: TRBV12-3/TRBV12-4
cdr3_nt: TGTGCCAACACACGGTCTGGAAACACCATATATTTT
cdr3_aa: CANTRSGNTIYF

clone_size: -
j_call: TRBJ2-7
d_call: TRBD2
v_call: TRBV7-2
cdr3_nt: TGTGCCAGCAGCTCTAGCGGGGGGTTCTCCTACGAGCAGTACTTC
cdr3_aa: CASSSSGGFSYEQYF

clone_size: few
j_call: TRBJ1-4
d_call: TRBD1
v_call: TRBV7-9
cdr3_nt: TGTGCCAGCAGTTACGGGACAGGCACTAATGAAAAACTGTTTTTT
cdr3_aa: CASSYGTGTNEKLFF

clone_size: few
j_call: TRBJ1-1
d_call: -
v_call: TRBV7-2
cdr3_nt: TGTGCCAGCAGCTTAAATGGGAACACTGAAGCTTTCTTT
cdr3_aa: CASSLNGNTEAFF

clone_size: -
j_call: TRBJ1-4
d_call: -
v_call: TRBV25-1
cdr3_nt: TGTGCCAGCAGCCAACCTACAGGGACGGGCGAAAAACTGTTTTTT
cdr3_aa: CASSQPTGTGEKLFF

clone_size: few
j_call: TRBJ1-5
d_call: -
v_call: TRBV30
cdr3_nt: TGTGCCTGGACGGTTAGCAATCAGCCCCAGCATTTT
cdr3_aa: CAWTVSNQPQHF

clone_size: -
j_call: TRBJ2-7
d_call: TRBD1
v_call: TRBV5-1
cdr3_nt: TGCGCCAGCACCCCGGGACAGTACGACTACGAGCAGTACTTC
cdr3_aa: CASTPGQYDYEQYF

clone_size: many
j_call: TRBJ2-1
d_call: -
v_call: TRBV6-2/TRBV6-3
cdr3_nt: TGTGCCAGCAGTTACGGGGGGCCGGGAAATGAGCAGTTCTTC
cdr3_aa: CASSYGGPGNEQFF

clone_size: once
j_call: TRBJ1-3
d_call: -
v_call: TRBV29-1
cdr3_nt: TGCAGCGTCCAGAAGAACTCTGGAAACACCATATATTTT
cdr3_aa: CSVQKNSGNTIYF

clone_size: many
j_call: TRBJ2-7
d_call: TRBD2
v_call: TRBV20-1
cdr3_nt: TGCAGTGCCATTAGCGGGGGGCCCTCCTACGAGCAGTACTTC
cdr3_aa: CSAISGGPSYEQYF

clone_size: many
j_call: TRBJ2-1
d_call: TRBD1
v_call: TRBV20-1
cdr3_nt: TGCAGTGCCATCCCCGGGACAGTAATCAATGAGCAGTTCTTC
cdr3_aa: CSAIPGTVINEQFF

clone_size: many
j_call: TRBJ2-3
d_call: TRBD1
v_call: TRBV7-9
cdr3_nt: TGTGCCAGCAGTTACCGGGACAGTGACGGCACAGATACGCAGTATTTT
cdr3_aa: CASSYRDSDGTDTQYF

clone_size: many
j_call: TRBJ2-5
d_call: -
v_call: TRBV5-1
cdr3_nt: TGCGCCAGCAGCTTCTCCGCGGCACAAGAGACCCAGTACTTC
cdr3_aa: CASSFSAAQETQYF

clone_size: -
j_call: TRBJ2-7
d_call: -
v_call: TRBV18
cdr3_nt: TGTGCCGGCTCGCCACTAACTAGCCTGACCTCCTACGAGCAGTACTTC
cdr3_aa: CAGSPLTSLTSYEQYF

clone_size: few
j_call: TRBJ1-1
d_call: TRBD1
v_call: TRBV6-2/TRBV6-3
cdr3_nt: TGTGCCAGCAGTTACGGACAGGCTTTCGACACTGAAGCTTTCTTT
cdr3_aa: CASSYGQAFDTEAFF

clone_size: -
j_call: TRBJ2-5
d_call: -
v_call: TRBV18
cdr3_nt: TGTGCCAGCTTACCTGGGATCGTTCAAGAGACCCAGTACTTC
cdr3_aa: CASLPGIVQETQYF

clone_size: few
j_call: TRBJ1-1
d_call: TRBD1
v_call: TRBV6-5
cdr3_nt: TGTGCCAGCAGTTGGGGACAGGCGTGGGGTGAAGCTTTCTTT
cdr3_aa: CASSWGQAWGEAFF

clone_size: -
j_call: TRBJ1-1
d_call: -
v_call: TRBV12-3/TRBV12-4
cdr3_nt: TGCGCCAGCAGCCAAGATGATAAGGGGAACACTGAAGCTTTCTTT
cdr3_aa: CASSQDDKGNTEAFF

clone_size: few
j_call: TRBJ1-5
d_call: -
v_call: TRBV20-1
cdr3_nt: TGCAGTGCTCAAGACACCCGTAGCAATCAGCCCCAGCATTTT
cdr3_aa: CSAQDTRSNQPQHF

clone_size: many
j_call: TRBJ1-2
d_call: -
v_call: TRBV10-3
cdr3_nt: TGTGCCATCAGCCATGACCCGTCAAGGGCGGCTAACTATGGCTACACCTTC
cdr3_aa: CAISHDPSRAANYGYTF

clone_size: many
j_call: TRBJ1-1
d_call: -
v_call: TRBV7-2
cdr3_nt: TGTGCCAGCAGCTCTACGTCCACGAGGATGAACACTGAAGCTTTCTTT
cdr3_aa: CASSSTSTRMNTEAFF

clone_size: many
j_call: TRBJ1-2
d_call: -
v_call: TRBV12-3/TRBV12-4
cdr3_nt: TGTGCCAGCAGTTACACAGGGAATGGACCTAACTATGGCTACACCTTC
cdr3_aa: CASSYTGNGPNYGYTF

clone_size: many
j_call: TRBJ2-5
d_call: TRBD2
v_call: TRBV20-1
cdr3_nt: TGCAGTGCTAGGCCCTGGGGTAGCGGGGGGGCCGGGGAGACCCAGTACTTC
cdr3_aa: CSARPWGSGGAGETQYF

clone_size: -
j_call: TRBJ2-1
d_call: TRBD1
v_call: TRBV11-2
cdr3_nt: TGTGCCAGCAGCTCCGACAGGGTCGATGAGCAGTTCTTC
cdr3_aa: CASSSDRVDEQFF

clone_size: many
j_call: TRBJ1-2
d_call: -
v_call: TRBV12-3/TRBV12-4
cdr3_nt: TGTGCCAGCAGTTTTTTAGGGGAGGGTGGCTACACCTTC
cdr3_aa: CASSFLGEGGYTF

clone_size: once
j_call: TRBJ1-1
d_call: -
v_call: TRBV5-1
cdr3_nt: TGCGCCAGCAGCGCCCCTCAGGAGTTGGTCACTGAAGCTTTCTTT
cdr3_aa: CASSAPQELVTEAFF

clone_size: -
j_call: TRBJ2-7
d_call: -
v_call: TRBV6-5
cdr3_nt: TGTGCCAGCAGTTCAGTCAGGGGAAATATCCACGAGCAGTACTTC
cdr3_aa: CASSSVRGNIHEQYF

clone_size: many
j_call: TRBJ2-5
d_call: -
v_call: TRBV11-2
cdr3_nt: TGTGCCAGCAGCCGGGACTCACAAGAGACCCAGTACTTC
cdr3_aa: CASSRDSQETQYF

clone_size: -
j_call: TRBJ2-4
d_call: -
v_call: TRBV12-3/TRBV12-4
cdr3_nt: TGTGCCAGCAGTTTCTCCCAGGGAGGCAAAAACATTCAGTACTTC
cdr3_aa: CASSFSQGGKNIQYF

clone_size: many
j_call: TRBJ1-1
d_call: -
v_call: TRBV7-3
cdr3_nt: TGTGCCAGCAGCCCGCACCAGACGGGATTGGCTTTCTTT
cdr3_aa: CASSPHQTGLAFF

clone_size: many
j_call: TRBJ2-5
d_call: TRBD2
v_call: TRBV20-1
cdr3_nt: TGCAGTGCATCCCCCGGGACTAGATCGGAGACCCAGTACTTC
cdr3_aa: CSASPGTRSETQYF

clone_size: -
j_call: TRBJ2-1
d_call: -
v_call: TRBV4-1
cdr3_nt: TGCGCCAGCAGCCAAGTTGATTTGGGCTTTACCTACAATGAGCAGTTCTTC
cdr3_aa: CASSQVDLGFTYNEQFF

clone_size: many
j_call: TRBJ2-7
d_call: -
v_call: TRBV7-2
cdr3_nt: TGTGCCAGCACCCTTGAAAGGGGACGATACGAGCAGTACTTC
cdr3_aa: CASTLERGRYEQYF

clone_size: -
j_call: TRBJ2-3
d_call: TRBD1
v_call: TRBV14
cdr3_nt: TGTGCCAGCAGCCGAGAGGGGGCCGGCACAGATACGCAGTATTTT
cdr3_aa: CASSREGAGTDTQYF